This TCR beta chain was documented in a study of blood T cell repertoires in COVID-19. Authors' analysis steps: Amplification from reference gene primers served as the basis for estimated nucleated cell counts. Profiling relied on immunoSEQ multiplex PCR, and the TCRdb table lists in-frame clones only, not all of them. V and J calls and clone size follow that table, whereas D and trimming were derived from the DNA. The profile shows 200,000 to 250,000 clones, approximately 90% of them singletons. Trimming removed 7 bases from V and 7 bases from J; junction bases left unmatched: 7. CDR1 SNHLY and CDR2 FYNNEI come from the germline V gene. The CDR3 has 13 amino acids.

The source of this sequence is a woman in her forties or fifties with COVID-19, enrolled during active disease. Sequencing input: peripheral blood. The chain has TRBV2 and TRBJ1-2; 9 nucleotides match TRBD1. CDR3 protein: CASKGQGLGGYTF. In nucleotides, the CDR3 is TGTGCCAGCAAAGGACAGGGGTTGGGTGGCTACACCTTC.